This note documents a single T cell receptor (beta chain) sequence. The target antigen is unknown. This sample is part of a study of shared clonotypes between healthy human individuals. Study findings and constraints: Shared clonotypes across all four donors exceeded non-shared ones in generation probability.

Sequencing was performed with immunoSEQ multiplex PCR; in TCRdb, only in-frame clones are kept and a portion is missing. The data hold over 2 million clones, with roughly 95% observed a single time. Naivety among CD8 cells was defined by CD45RO negativity and positive CCR7 selection, thereby excluding terminally differentiated effector memory CD45RA+ cells. The ends were cut back, 5 bases at V and 9 bases at J, with 11 bases in the middle. The CDR3 sequence is 13 residues long. CDR1 and CDR2 (germline): SEHNR, FQNEAQ (reference sequence). The sample taken for sequencing was naive CD8+ T cells sorted from blood. The clonotype originates from a man aged 18 to 29 in good health. This chain uses TRBV7-9 with TRBJ1-6; D uncertain. CDR3 sequence: CASSVEWGSPLHF. For the CDR3, the DNA is TGTGCCAGCAGCGTCGAGTGGGGTTCACCCCTCCACTTT.